This record concerns one T cell receptor (beta chain) sequence. This clone has ten or more counts. Its antigen has not been determined. With a mouse as the source, gene names and germline sequences are drawn from the mouse. The CDR3 is cut off 4 residues early in the read; its end comes from the germline J gene. The sample originates from a study of CD8+ T cells in alopecia areata listed by TCRdb under 2018. Context from the whole study: Skin from C3H/HeJ donors aged about 6-12 months with spontaneous alopecia was grafted onto female C3H/HeJ recipients aged roughly 7-11 weeks. Scalp tissue and sorted CD4+ and CD8+ peripheral blood T cells from patchy and totalis/universalis alopecia areata patients and from healthy controls were covered by human TCRbeta sequencing. immunoSEQ multiplex PCR using 35 Vbeta forward primers and 13 Jbeta reverse primers was used to amplify TCRbeta CDR3 regions. The study used high-throughput TCRbeta sequencing to examine T cell clonal expansion in alopecia areata, in both the C3H/HeJ mouse model and human patients. Scalp clonality was compared among normal scalp (n=4), patchy alopecia areata scalp (n=8), and alopecia totalis/universalis scalp (n=8). RNA came from the PAXgene miRNA kit for fixed scalp, the miRNeasy kit for PBMCs, and the RNeasy kit for mouse skin. The investigation overall reported the following: Lesional scalp, especially in alopecia totalis/universalis, showed higher clonality and more expanded CD8+ clones than normal scalp, suggesting antigenic drive. Compared with mice, TCR sequences shared between patients were less clear, possibly partly because of HLA diversity across the patient population. Resident alphabeta T cells in normal human skin are also sequenced, complicating scalp TCR repertoire analysis, unlike mouse skin dominated by gammadelta T cells.

V is shortened by 2 bases, J by 0 bases, and the region joining them spans 9 bases. Reading from cysteine to phenylalanine, the CDR3 counts 14 amino acids. The DNA covers only part of the CDR3, 30 bases in frame from base 1. Per the germline V gene, NNHDY is the CDR1 and SYVADS is the CDR2. The library was generated by the immunoSEQ multiplex PCR assay. To provide template for TCR sequencing, every sample had RNA extracted and reverse transcribed into cDNA. First-strand cDNA was synthesized with SuperScript III using a 2:1 mix of oligo-dT and random hexamers. A synthetic immune receptor repertoire was used to gauge amplification bias, and whatever bias remained was removed computationally. Sequencing of the libraries was done on Illumina HiSeq using 60 bp reads that spanned the CDR3 and were read from J toward V. From the authors' description of their analysis: Raw reads were preprocessed for error removal, and CDR3 was defined according to IMGT conventions as running from the conserved cysteine to phenylalanine. Clonality was computed as 1 minus the Shannon entropy, with the entropy normalized by log2 of the number of productive unique TCRs. Scalp TCRbeta sequences were cross-referenced with sorted blood CD4 and CD8 repertoires so that the CD4 or CD8 identity of scalp clones could be inferred. In its TCRdb copy, this immuneACCESS table keeps in-frame sequences only and misses some clones. Where compared with another copy, unresolved V genes explain less than half of these, and the others have no known cause. The DNA was the basis for D and trimming; V, J and clone size are from that table. This sample has about 110,000 clones, none of them a singleton. The top ten clones comprise 15% to 20% of the sample.

The TCR originated in a C3H/HeJ mouse with alopecia areata. This strain possesses the MHC haplotype H2-k. Recombination connected TRBV13-3 to TRBJ2-7; no D segment can be confidently identified. Sequencing was done on a sample of lesional skin. The CDR3 sequence is CASSELQSSYEQYF. CDR3 DNA, as far as it was read: TGTGCCAGCAGTGAACTACAGAGCTCCTAT.